Below are 26 T cell receptor beta chains sequenced from a single sample in a study of blood T cell repertoires in COVID-19 (dated by TCRdb to 2019 to 2021). The library came from the immunoSEQ multiplex PCR assay. TCRdb mirrors the immuneACCESS table, restricted to in-frame sequences. Some clones are absent from its copies; in checked studies, under half trace to an unresolved V gene, and the reason for the others is unknown. The sample yields more than 140,000 clones; more than 65% were counted once. Approximately 7.1% of the sample is held by the ten biggest clonotypes. The sequencing input was peripheral blood. These receptors were taken from a woman aged 45-60 years in a cohort sampled during active or convalescent COVID-19.

The V gene is TRBV11-2, the J gene TRBJ1-2; D perhaps matches TRBD1 (6 bases). The CDR3 has 14 amino acids. The germline V and J ends were trimmed by 0 bases and 4 bases, with 9 bases remaining between them. Per the germline V gene, CDR1 is SGHAT and CDR2 is FQNNGV. The CDR3 DNA reads TGTGCCAGCAGCTTAGAGGGGGCCGGCTATGGCTACACCTTC. The encoded protein is CASSLEGAGYGYTF.

This sequence joins TRBV5-6 and TRBJ1-6; D is possibly TRBD1 (5 bases). This CDR3 is built from 14 residues. From germline, CDR1 is SGHDT and CDR2 YYEEEE. The V and J ends lost 4 bases and 5 bases respectively, with 10 bases between them. This CDR3 is CASSTRQNNSPLHF. The CDR3, as DNA: TGTGCCAGCAGCACCAGACAGAATAATTCACCCCTCCACTTT.

The chain uses TRBV10-3 and TRBJ2-1; 13 positions match TRBD2. The length of the CDR3 is 16 residues. The germline gives CDR1 ENHRY, CDR2 SYGVKD. The J segment lost 6 bases and the V segment lost 2 bases, leaving 4 bases of the junction unmatched. The CDR3 here is CAISEPGLAGANEQFF. The CDR3, as DNA: TGTGCCATCAGTGAGCCCGGACTAGCGGGGGCCAATGAGCAGTTCTTC.

V is TRBV19 and J is TRBJ2-5, with D possibly being TRBD1 (6 bases). CDR1 is LNHDA, CDR2 SQIVND, per germline (reference sequence). V was clipped by 3 bases and J by 3 bases, with 14 bases between them. CDR3 length: 15 amino acids. CDR3 loop: CASSIATSGEETQYF. The DNA of the CDR3 is TGTGCCAGTAGTATTGCTACCTCAGGGGAAGAGACCCAGTACTTC. Based on the CDR3 plus reference TRBV19 and TRBJ2-5, the full variable domain is DGGITQSPKYLFRKEGQNVTLSCEQNLNHDAMYWYRQDPGQGLRLIYYSQIVNDFQKGDIAEGYSVSREKKESFPLTVTSAQKNPTAFYLCASSIATSGEETQYFGPGTRLLVL.

The chain has TRBV27 and TRBJ1-1; no clear D. The CDR3 runs 13 residues. CDR1 is MNHEY and CDR2 is SMNVEV in the germline V gene (reference sequence). V lost 0 bases and J lost 5, with 7 bases in between. The CDR3 protein is CASSLSLRTEAFF. CDR3 coding DNA: TGTGCCAGCAGTTTATCGCTCAGAACTGAAGCTTTCTTT.

The chain couples TRBV12-5 to TRBJ2-5; D ambiguous. V lost 1 base and J lost 6, with 9 bases in between. This CDR3 has 13 residues. CDR1 is LGHNT, CDR2 FRNRAP, per germline. Here the CDR3 DNA reads TGTGCTAGTGGTTTGGACAGCTCGCAGACCCAGTACTTC. Its protein is CASGLDSSQTQYF.

CDR3 sequence: CASSLGDRNNSPLHF. The CDR3 nucleotides are TGCGCCAGCAGCTTGGGGGACAGAAATAATTCACCCCTCCACTTT. The chain combines TRBV5-1 with TRBJ1-6, with 7 bases identical to TRBD1. CDR3 size: 15 residues. CDR1 is SGHRS, CDR2 YFSETQ, per germline. V lost 0 bases to trimming and J lost 5 bases; unmatched junction nucleotides: 2.

The chain recombines TRBV29-1 with TRBJ1-1, with 9 bases lining up with TRBD1. This CDR3 has 14 residues. Germline V lookup: CDR1 SQVTM, CDR2 ANQGSEA. Trimming at V came to 0 bases and at J to 2 bases, leaving 1 base not matched to a gene. In DNA, the CDR3 is TGCAGCGTTGAAGAGGGACAGGGAAACACTGAAGCTTTCTTT. Translation gives CSVEEGQGNTEAFF.

The chain is built from TRBV6-5 and TRBJ2-7; TRBD2 agrees at 9 bases. The germline gives CDR1 MNHEY, CDR2 SVGAGI. V dropped 0 bases and J dropped 3; count of bases not matched to a gene: 6. CDR3 length: 16 residues. CDR3 bases: TGTGCCAGCAGTTACTCCCGGACTAGCGAAAACTACGAGCAGTACTTC. Its translation is CASSYSRTSENYEQYF.

The CDR3 DNA reads as TGTGCCTGGAGTGTACCTGGCGGGGGGGGAGGCTCACCCCTCCACTTT. Translated: CAWSVPGGGGGSPLHF. The chain joins TRBV30 to TRBJ1-6, with D perhaps TRBD1 (5 bases). Germline V gene lookup returns CDR1 GTSNPN and CDR2 SVGIG (reference sequence). Between the trimmed V and J ends, which lost 0 bases and 10 bases, there was a span of 19 bases. The CDR3 totals 16 residues.

This chain connects TRBV2 to TRBJ2-7, with D tentatively TRBD2 (7 bases). This CDR3 has 14 residues. CDR1 and CDR2 from the germline V gene are SNHLY and FYNNEI. Trimming stripped 6 bases from V and 3 bases from J, with 15 bases between. The CDR3 reads CASSAAGAGYEQYF. The CDR3 bases are TGTGCCAGCAGCGCCGCGGGGGCGGGCTACGAGCAGTACTTC.

The chain is built from TRBV15 and TRBJ1-1; 8 bases are a match to TRBD1. CDR3 length equals 15 residues. V shed 3 bases, J shed 0 bases, and the junction held 3 bases outside the gene matches. The germline V gene has CDR1 LNHNV and CDR2 YYDKDF (reference sequence). The CDR3 DNA reads TGTGCCACCAGCAGGACGGACAGGGTGAACACTGAAGCTTTCTTT. Translated, it gives CATSRTDRVNTEAFF.

This sequence joins TRBV7-2 and TRBJ2-7; D is possibly TRBD1 (6 bases). The CDR3 runs to 15 residues. The germline V gene has CDR1 SGHTA and CDR2 FQGNSA. V was trimmed by 5 bases and J by 3 bases, leaving 17 bases between them. For the CDR3, the DNA is TGTGCCAGCAGCCTAACCCAGGGGAAGGGCTACGAGCAGTACTTC. Translation: CASSLTQGKGYEQYF.

CDR3 loop: CAGQGRDQNIQYF. CDR3 DNA: TGTGCCGGACAAGGAAGGGATCAAAACATTCAGTACTTC. The chain recombines TRBV2 with TRBJ2-4, with D perhaps matching TRBD1 (5 bases). This CDR3 has 13 amino acids. V was cut by 11 bases and J by 5 bases, with 16 bases left in between. Germline V CDR1 and CDR2: SNHLY, FYNNEI.

This chain connects TRBV30 to TRBJ1-4; D perhaps matches TRBD1 (5 bases). Trimming cost V 3 bases and J 8 bases, with 13 bases left between them. This CDR3 spans 13 amino acids. Germline CDR1 GTSNPN, CDR2 SVGIG (reference sequence). In DNA form, the CDR3 reads TGTGCCTGGAGCGGAGGGGCTAGAGAAAAACTGTTTTTT. Translation gives CAWSGGAREKLFF.

The CDR3 bases are TGTGCCAGTAGTAGGGGCCGCGGGACGGTGAACACTGAAGCTTTCTTT. It yields the protein CASSRGRGTVNTEAFF. The rearrangement links TRBV19 to TRBJ1-1; possible D gene TRBD1, 5 bases. V lost 4 bases and J lost 0, with 15 bases in between. CDR1 is LNHDA, CDR2 SQIVND, per germline (reference sequence). The CDR3 extends over 16 amino acids. The whole variable domain, filled in from reference TRBV19 and TRBJ1-1, reads DGGITQSPKYLFRKEGQNVTLSCEQNLNHDAMYWYRQDPGQGLRLIYYSQIVNDFQKGDIAEGYSVSREKKESFPLTVTSAQKNPTAFYLCASSRGRGTVNTEAFFGQGTRLTVV.

The chain couples TRBV2 to TRBJ2-2; D uncertain. Germline lookup yields CDR1 SNHLY and CDR2 FYNNEI. This CDR3 is built from 12 residues. V was trimmed by 7 bases and J by 0 bases, leaving 3 bases between them. CDR3 in DNA: TGTGCCAGCACGGCGAACACCGGGGAGCTGTTTTTT. Its translation: CASTANTGELFF.

The chain couples TRBV10-3 to TRBJ2-3; 7 nucleotides match TRBD2. Germline lookup yields CDR1 ENHRY and CDR2 SYGVKD. There are 15 residues in the CDR3. With V trimmed by 2 bases and J by 0 bases, 2 bases remained unmatched. The CDR3 region has the DNA TGTGCCATCAGTGAGGGACTAGTTAGCACAGATACGCAGTATTTT. Protein sequence: CAISEGLVSTDTQYF.

This chain uses TRBV7-8 with TRBJ2-5; tentative D call: TRBD2 (5 bases). Germline V gene data show CDR1 as SGHVS and CDR2 as FQNEAQ. The germline V and J ends were trimmed by 0 bases and 5 bases, with 10 bases remaining between them. The CDR3 sequence is 14 residues long. In nucleotides, the CDR3 is TGTGCCAGCAGCTTAGCTGCTAGCAGGGAGACCCAGTACTTC. This translates into CASSLAASRETQYF.

This sequence joins TRBV3-1 (or the pseudogene TRBV3-2) and TRBJ2-2; tentative D call: TRBD2 (5 bases). V was pared by 1 base and J by 4 bases, with 13 bases between. Germline loops: CDR1 LGHDT, CDR2 YNNKEL (reference sequence). The CDR3 sequence is 16 residues long. The CDR3 coding sequence is TGTGCCAGCAGCCAAGGAGGACTTCGGGGCACCGGGGAGCTGTTTTTT. Protein sequence: CASSQGGLRGTGELFF.

This clone appeared a single time. The chain uses TRBV29-1 and TRBJ2-1, with 8 bases that match TRBD1. Germline V gives CDR1 SQVTM, CDR2 ANQGSEA. V lost 8 bases, J lost 0 bases, and 6 bases stayed unmatched. CDR3 size: 14 residues. The CDR3 reads CSSTGASSYNEQFF. Written as DNA, the CDR3 is TGCAGCTCGACAGGGGCAAGCTCCTACAATGAGCAGTTCTTC.

CDR3: CASSEQLAGGGSTDTQYF. The CDR3 nucleotides read TGTGCCAGCAGTGAACAACTAGCGGGGGGTGGGAGCACAGATACGCAGTATTTT. This chain connects TRBV6-1 to TRBJ2-3; 12 nucleotides line up with TRBD2. The germline V gene has CDR1 MNHNS and CDR2 SASEGT. Trimming at V came to 2 bases and at J to 0 bases, leaving 6 bases not matched to a gene. The CDR3 consists of 18 residues.

The CDR3 region has the DNA TGTGCCAGCTGTCCGGCGGGTAGCAATCAGCCCCAGCATTTT. Translated: CASCPAGSNQPQHF. The chain joins TRBV27 to TRBJ1-5; the D is unclear. Germline lookup yields CDR1 MNHEY and CDR2 SMNVEV (reference sequence). V shed 8 bases and J shed 0 bases, with 11 bases lying between them. This CDR3 comprises 14 residues.

The rearrangement uses TRBV6-2 or TRBV6-3 and TRBJ2-5; 11 nucleotides align to TRBD2. This CDR3 comprises 17 residues. J gave up 1 base and V 2 bases, and 6 bases lay outside the gene matches. Germline lookup yields CDR1 MNHEY and CDR2 SVGEGT. The DNA of the CDR3 is TGTGCCAGCAGTTACAGTCCTAGCGGGGGGTTCCAAGAGACCCAGTACTTC. As protein: CASSYSPSGGFQETQYF.

There are a few counts of this clone. The rearrangement uses TRBV6-5 and TRBJ2-7; D is undetermined. The CDR3 is made up of 13 amino acids. From germline, CDR1 is MNHEY and CDR2 SVGAGI. Trimming removed 5 bases at V and 2 bases at J, with 10 bases between. For the CDR3, the DNA is TGTGCCAGCAGTCTACAGTTACCCTACGAGCAGTACTTC. It yields the protein CASSLQLPYEQYF.

V usage is TRBV7-2 and J usage is TRBJ2-3, with 12 bases identical to TRBD2. Germline assignment: CDR1 SGHTA and CDR2 FQGNSA. The V gene end was trimmed by 1 base and the J gene end by 2 bases; junction bases not matched to a gene: 7. This CDR3 region has 18 residues. CDR3 sequence (DNA): TGTGCCAGCAGCTTAGTAGTACTAGCGGGGGGAATCACAGATACGCAGTATTTT. This codes for CASSLVVLAGGITDTQYF. The full variable domain, completed using reference TRBV7-2 and TRBJ2-3, is GAGVSQSPSNKVTEKGKDVELRCDPISGHTALYWYRQSLGQGLEFLIYFQGNSAPDKSGLPSDRFSAERTGGSVSTLTIQRTQQEDSAVYLCASSLVVLAGGITDTQYFGPGTRLTVL.